Listed below are T cell receptor beta chains from one sample, sequenced in a study of identical twins. TCRdb called the 5' RACE reads again in MiXCR, with one record for every CDR3 protein. This table holds around 670,000 distinct CDR3 sequences, approximately 6.1% found once. The sequenced sample was naive T cells sorted from blood. Source of these receptors: a young man in good health. The CDR3 runs from the conserved cysteine through the conserved F or W.

>TRBV12-3/TRBV12-4
CASSPPITDTQYF
>TRBV19
CASSIDHTSYEQYF
>TRBV5-1
CASSFQLAGANEQFF
>TRBV12-3/TRBV12-4
CASSLRQPSYEQYF
>TRBV18
CASSPKHTGELFF
>TRBV29-1
CSVAAGEQFF
>TRBV5-1
CASNPSAGSTDTQYF
>TRBV4-2
CASSATTPGQGTWGTDTQYF
>TRBV12-3/TRBV12-4
CASSPPTVLGETQYF
>TRBV9
CASSGGREKIEQFF
>TRBV12-3/TRBV12-4
CASSFLGSETQYF
>TRBV3-1
CASSQGTAAYEQYF
>TRBV5-1
CASSFDRATEAFF
>TRBV19
CASSIDRGRVNYGYTF
>TRBV15
CATSRDGNTLGNTEAFF
>TRBV5-5
CASSYPGQQFF
>TRBV12-3/TRBV12-4
CASSGGTTYNEQFF
>TRBV15
CATSRDRGGRNEQYF